The clone carrying this TCR beta chain was seen at least ten times. This specimen belongs to a study of CD8 T cells in ankylosing spondylitis. Using its own MiXCR run on the 5' RACE reads, TCRdb lists one record per CDR3 protein. The data show under 250,000 distinct CDR3 sequences, over 7% seen once. This CDR3 region has 14 residues. Trimming at V came to 5 bases and at J to 6 bases, leaving 9 bases not matched to a gene. The V gene is TRBV12-3 or TRBV12-4, the J gene TRBJ1-1; TRBD1 matches at 7 bases. The TCR originated in a female donor with ankylosing spondylitis or in good health (not recorded which). Specimen: blood, either unsorted or a sorted T cell fraction (not recorded which). As DNA, the CDR3 is TGTGCCAGCAGTCCCTCCAGGGGGGCGGCTGAAGCTTTCTTT. Translation gives CASSPSRGAAEAFF.